The 10 T cell receptor beta chains below were found in one sample sequenced in a study of early T cells in non-severe SARS-CoV-2 infection. TCRdb analysed the 5' RACE reads with MiXCR anew, one entry per CDR3 protein. This table holds roughly 32,000 distinct CDR3 sequences, 5% to 7% found once. The sample taken for sequencing was whole blood. Receptor source: an adult who was a healthcare worker with PCR-confirmed SARS-CoV-2 infection or an uninfected control (not recorded which).

Ten or more counts support this clonotype. The genes are TRBV7-9 and TRBJ1-1; the D gene is possibly TRBD1 (6 bases). CDR1 is SEHNR, CDR2 FQNEAQ, per germline (reference sequence). This CDR3 region has 13 residues. Trimming cost V 7 bases and J 0 bases, with 9 bases left between them. The CDR3 spells CASTSGVNTEAFF. DNA of the CDR3: TGTGCCAGCACTTCAGGGGTGAACACTGAAGCTTTCTTT.

Only a few counts were recorded for this clonotype. The chain combines TRBV18 with TRBJ1-1, with 8 bases identical to TRBD1. Trimming at V came to 6 bases and at J to 5 bases, leaving 2 bases not matched to a gene. Germline V CDR1 and CDR2: KGHSH, LQKENI. This CDR3 comprises 12 residues. The CDR3 loop is CASSRQGTEAFF. CDR3 nucleotide sequence: TGTGCCAGCTCCCGACAGGGGACTGAAGCTTTCTTT.

This clonotype came up many times. This CDR3 reads CAWRDRGISTGELFF. As DNA, the CDR3 is TGTGCCTGGAGGGACAGGGGAATTAGCACCGGGGAGCTGTTTTTT. The chain uses TRBV30 and TRBJ2-2, with 9 bases matching TRBD1. CDR1 is GTSNPN, CDR2 SVGIG, per germline (reference sequence). CDR3 length: 15 residues. V dropped 3 bases and J dropped 4; count of bases not matched to a gene: 6.

This clonotype was picked up many times. The J gene is TRBJ1-3, the V gene TRBV10-2; D unresolved. Germline V lookup: CDR1 WSHSY, CDR2 SAAADI. This CDR3 is 14 amino acids long. V lost 6 bases and J lost 1, with 10 bases in between. This CDR3 is CASRDSGSGNTIYF. The CDR3 DNA reads TGCGCCAGCAGGGACTCCGGGTCTGGAAACACCATATATTTT.

The J gene is TRBJ1-4, the V gene TRBV20-1; 7 bases are shared with TRBD1. This CDR3 contains 15 residues. Trimming cost V 3 bases and J 6 bases; bases outside gene matches: 10. The germline V gene encodes CDR1 DFQATT and CDR2 SNEGSKA (reference sequence). CDR3 DNA: TGCAGTGCTAGGAGCCCACAGGGGATAGATGAAAAACTGTTTTTT. Protein sequence: CSARSPQGIDEKLFF.

This clonotype was picked up a small number of times. The genes are TRBV6-2 or TRBV6-3 and TRBJ1-1; D gene uncertain. V dropped 6 bases and J dropped 8 bases, with 13 bases sitting between them. The germline gives CDR1 MNHEY, CDR2 SVGEGT. The CDR3 covers 12 residues. The CDR3 nucleotides read TGTGCCAGCAGCCTCCCCCTCGGGGAAGCTTTCTTT. Translation: CASSLPLGEAFF.

This clonotype was found many times. The chain is built from TRBV5-1 and TRBJ2-7; D is perhaps TRBD1 (5 bases). The V and J ends lost 4 bases and 5 bases respectively, with 10 bases between them. The CDR3 has 12 amino acids. Germline V CDR1 and CDR2: SGHRS, YFSETQ. CDR3 nucleotide sequence: TGCGCCAGCAGCCGACAGTCCAACGAGCAGTACTTC. As protein: CASSRQSNEQYF.

This clonotype showed up many times. This chain uses TRBV19 with TRBJ1-1; weak D call: TRBD1 (5 bases). V was shortened by 9 bases and J by 0 bases, with 17 bases between the two germline ends. The CDR3 is made up of 15 amino acids. Germline V gives CDR1 LNHDA, CDR2 SQIVND (reference sequence). CDR3: CASGETDLMNTEAFF. CDR3 nucleotides: TGTGCCAGCGGGGAGACAGACTTAATGAACACTGAAGCTTTCTTT.

The sample holds many counts of this clonotype. The chain joins TRBV3-1 to TRBJ1-2, with D tentatively TRBD1 (5 bases). Per germline, CDR1 LGHDT and CDR2 YNNKEL (reference sequence). Trimming stripped 4 bases from V and 5 bases from J, with 14 bases between. There are 14 residues in the CDR3. CDR3 sequence reads: CASSLTGQGYGYTF. The CDR3 DNA sequence: TGTGCCAGCAGCCTGACGGGCCAGGGTTATGGCTACACCTTC.

CDR3 coding DNA: TGTGCCAGCGGCCAAATAAATTCACCCCTCCACTTT. Its translation is CASGQINSPLHF. V and J are TRBV6-1 and TRBJ1-6, with no clear D. The CDR3 has 12 residues. Trimming stripped 8 bases from V and 7 bases from J, with 9 bases between. From germline, CDR1 is MNHNS and CDR2 SASEGT.